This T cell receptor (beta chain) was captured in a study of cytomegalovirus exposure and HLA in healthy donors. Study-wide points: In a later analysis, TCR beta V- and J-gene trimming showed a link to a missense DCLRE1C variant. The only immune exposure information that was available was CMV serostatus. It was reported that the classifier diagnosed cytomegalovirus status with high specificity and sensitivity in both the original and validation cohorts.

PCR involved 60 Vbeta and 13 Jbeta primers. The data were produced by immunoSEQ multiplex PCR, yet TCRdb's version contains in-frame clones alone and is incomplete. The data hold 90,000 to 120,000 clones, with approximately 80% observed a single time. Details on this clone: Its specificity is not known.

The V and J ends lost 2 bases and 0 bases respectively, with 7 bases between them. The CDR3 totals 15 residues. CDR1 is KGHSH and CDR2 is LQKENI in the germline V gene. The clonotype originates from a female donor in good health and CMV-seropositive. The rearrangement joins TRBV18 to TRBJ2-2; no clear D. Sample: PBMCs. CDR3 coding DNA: TGTGCCAGCTCACCAAGCATGACGAACACCGGGGAGCTGTTTTTT. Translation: CASSPSMTNTGELFF.